This T cell receptor (beta chain) is from a study of CD8 T cells in Susac syndrome. Broader study findings: The relatively small number of individuals in the TCR sequencing and HLA analysis was acknowledged by the study.

This clonotype was recorded once. Its antigen is unknown. Reverse transcription of 0.5 to 1 ug RNA was performed with random hexamers. Amplification of the TCR beta CDR3 was carried out by immunoSEQ multiplex PCR, which spanned a total of 54 Vbeta and 13 Jbeta segments. TCRdb itself ran the immunoSEQ multiplex PCR reads through MiXCR, one entry per CDR3 protein. Seen here are about 280,000 distinct CDR3 sequences, 70% to 90% observed once, and the top ten hold about 0.11%. This TCR was sampled from a human donor with multiple sclerosis. The sample consisted of CD8+ T cells from PBMCs.

Here the CDR3 DNA reads TGTGCCAGCAGTGACCGGACGGACAGCTACAATGAGCAGTTCTTC. This encodes CASSDRTDSYNEQFF. The V and J genes are TRBV27 and TRBJ2-1; D perhaps matches TRBD1 (6 bases). Germline-derived CDR1 and CDR2 are MNHEY and SMNVEV (reference sequence). V shed 5 bases and J shed 3 bases, with 14 bases lying between them. The CDR3 length is 15 residues.